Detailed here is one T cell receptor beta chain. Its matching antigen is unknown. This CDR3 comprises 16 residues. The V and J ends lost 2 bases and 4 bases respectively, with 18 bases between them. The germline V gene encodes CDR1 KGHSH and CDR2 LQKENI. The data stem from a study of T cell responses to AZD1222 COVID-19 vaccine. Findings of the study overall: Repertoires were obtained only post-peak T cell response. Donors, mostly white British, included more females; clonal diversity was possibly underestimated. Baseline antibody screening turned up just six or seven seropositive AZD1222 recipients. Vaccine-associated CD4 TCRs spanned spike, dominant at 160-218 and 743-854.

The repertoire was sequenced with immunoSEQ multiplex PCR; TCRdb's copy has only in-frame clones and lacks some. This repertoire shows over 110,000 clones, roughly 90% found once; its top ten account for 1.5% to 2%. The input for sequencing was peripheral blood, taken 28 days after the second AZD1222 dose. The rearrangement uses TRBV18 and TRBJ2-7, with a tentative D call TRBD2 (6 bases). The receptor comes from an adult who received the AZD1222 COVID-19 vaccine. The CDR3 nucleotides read TGTGCCAGCTCACCATTCCTTAGCGGTGATACGTACGAGCAGTACTTC. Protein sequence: CASSPFLSGDTYEQYF. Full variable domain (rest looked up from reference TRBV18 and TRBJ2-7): NAGVMQNPRHLVRRRGQEARLRCSPMKGHSHVYWYRQLPEEGLKFMVYLQKENIIDESGMPKERFSAEFPKEGPSILRIQQVVRGDSAAYFCASSPFLSGDTYEQYFGPGTRLTVT.